Following are 7 T cell receptor beta chains from one sample sequenced in a study of blood T cell repertoires in COVID-19 (dated by TCRdb to about 2020). The protocol used for the library was the immunoSEQ multiplex PCR assay. TCRdb took this table from immuneACCESS and kept in-frame rearrangements with V and J called. Such tables lack part of the clones; where checked against another copy, unresolved V genes explain under half of the gap, and the rest is unexplained. The sample contains approximately 80,000 clones, 70% to 90% of them found a single time. The top ten clonotypes cover approximately 3% of the sample. The sample comprised peripheral blood. The receptors were gathered from a woman aged 80 or over with COVID-19, enrolled during active disease.

The V call is TRBV2, the J call TRBJ2-2; no definite D call. Trimming removed 4 bases at V and 0 bases at J, with 6 bases between. In germline, CDR1 is SNHLY, CDR2 FYNNEI. The CDR3 extends over 14 amino acids. The CDR3 DNA reads as TGTGCCAGCAGTGGCCGGGCGAACACCGGGGAGCTGTTTTTT. As protein: CASSGRANTGELFF. The full variable domain, completed using reference TRBV2 and TRBJ2-2, is EPEVTQTPSHQVTQMGQEVILRCVPISNHLYFYWYRQILGQKVEFLVSFYNNEISEKSEIFDDQFSVERPDGSNFTLKIRSTKLEDSAMYFCASSGRANTGELFFGEGSRLTVL.

This chain links TRBV7-6 with TRBJ1-2, with 8 positions matching TRBD1. This CDR3 has 19 residues. J gave up 3 bases and V 4 bases, and 19 bases lay outside the gene matches. CDR1 is SGHVS and CDR2 is FNYEAQ in the germline V gene. The CDR3 DNA sequence: TGTGCCAGCAGCTCCCAACCGCGCTTAATTGGACAGGGAGACTATGGCTACACCTTC. It translates to CASSSQPRLIGQGDYGYTF.

The gene calls are TRBV30 and TRBJ2-2; 7 bases align to TRBD2. This CDR3 spans 16 amino acids. Germline V gives CDR1 GTSNPN, CDR2 SVGIG (reference sequence). The V and J ends lost 1 base and 0 bases, in that order; junction bases with no gene match: 5. The CDR3 loop is CAWSGFRGANTGELFF. The CDR3 DNA sequence: TGTGCCTGGAGTGGTTTTCGGGGGGCGAACACCGGGGAGCTGTTTTTT.

The chain is built from TRBV7-3 and TRBJ2-3, with 14 bases identical to TRBD2. Germline V gives CDR1 SGHTA, CDR2 FQGTGA. V was clipped by 5 bases and J by 5 bases; unmatched bases: 9. The CDR3 spans 17 residues. CDR3 nucleotide sequence: TGTGCCAGCAGCAAGACTAGCGGGGGGGTATTTGGAGATACGCAGTATTTT. It encodes CASSKTSGGVFGDTQYF.

The rearrangement links TRBV24-1 to TRBJ2-5; TRBD2 might be the D (5 bases). Germline CDR1 and CDR2: KGHDR and SFDVKD. The CDR3 spans 14 residues. V dropped 7 bases and J dropped 0 bases, with 11 bases sitting between them. The CDR3 here is CATRPPGDQETQYF. The CDR3 DNA sequence: TGTGCCACCAGGCCCCCCGGGGACCAAGAGACCCAGTACTTC.

This chain joins TRBV12-3 or TRBV12-4 and TRBJ2-5; D may be TRBD1 (5 bases). This CDR3 spans 13 amino acids. V shed 3 bases and J shed 2 bases, with 7 bases lying between them. The CDR3 sequence is CASSFRQQETQYF. In DNA form, the CDR3 reads TGTGCCAGCAGTTTCCGACAGCAAGAGACCCAGTACTTC.

V is TRBV28 and J is TRBJ2-7, with 8 bases fitting TRBD2. The CDR3 has 15 residues. Germline V gene sequence: CDR1 MDHEN, CDR2 SYDVKM. V gave up 6 bases and J gave up 5 bases; unmatched junction bases: 12. The CDR3, as DNA: TGTGCCAGCAGCCTCGGGGGTAGCGGGACCCACGAGCAGTACTTC. Protein product: CASSLGGSGTHEQYF.